This T cell receptor (beta chain) was captured in a study of control samples from healthy donors and cancer patients. The V end was cut by 8 bases, the J end by 2 bases, with 16 bases between. Per the germline V gene, CDR1 is MNHEY and CDR2 is SVGAGI. The CDR3 length is 15 residues. Assay used: immunoSEQ multiplex PCR; TCRdb lists only in-frame clones, some missing. The sample has under 200,000 clones, around 95% seen once. V usage is TRBV6-5 and J usage is TRBJ1-5; a weak D match, TRBD1 (6 bases). The sequence derives from a woman in her thirties or forties in good health. Sequences were obtained from blood. CDR3 DNA: TGTGCCAGCCAAGACAGGAACCTTGGCAATCAGCCCCAGCATTTT. Translated: CASQDRNLGNQPQHF.